Sequencing of this T cell receptor beta chain was carried out in a study of regulatory T cells in long-lasting Graves disease. Across the study: Antithyroid drugs had been given to newly diagnosed Graves' patients for under 3 months.

This CDR3 contains 12 residues. V was clipped by 3 bases and J by 4 bases, with 4 bases between them. Regarding time point: newly diagnosed GD, antithyroid drugs for less than 3 months. RNA from PBMCs was the source of the TCR library. Arm-PCR with iRepertoire HTBI primers amplified the CDR3 regions for these TCR beta libraries. Each CDR3 protein gets one entry after TCRdb re-called the multiplex PCR reads with MiXCR. Of 440,000 or so distinct CDR3 sequences detected, roughly 15% appear once; the ten largest clones hold approximately 12%. The study's findings and limits: Newly diagnosed disease favored TRBV20-1 and TRBJ2-1 over persistent disease.

In its sample, this clonotype was seen many times. No antigen is known for it. This sample was also put to use in a study of T cells in Graves' hyperthyroidism and ophthalmopathy. From that report: Reasons for excluding patients were uncontrolled infection, other autoimmune disease, pregnancy or lactation. The TCR CDR3 first-round RT-PCR relied on the HTBI primer set.

This receptor was obtained from a woman in her twenties or thirties with Graves disease. The sequences come from peripheral blood mononuclear cells (PBMCs), collected at new diagnosis, from a patient treated with antithyroid drugs. The chain combines TRBV12-3 or TRBV12-4 with TRBJ1-5; D gene ambiguous. The CDR3 protein is CASSFGNQPQHF. The CDR3 DNA follows: TGTGCCAGCAGTTTTGGAAATCAGCCCCAGCATTTT.